This is a list of T cell receptor beta chains from one sample in a study of long-term antiretroviral therapy in people with HIV. The method was immunoSEQ multiplex PCR; TCRdb's version includes in-frame clones alone and lacks a portion of them. This sample has some 22,000 clones, with around 89% found just once. Material: unsorted PBMCs, obtained 2.3 years after starting antiretroviral therapy. The receptors derive from a man in his 60s with HIV. The CDR3 runs from the conserved cysteine through the conserved F or W. Fields, in order: CDR3 length, J gene, clone size, V gene, D gene, CDR3 protein, CDR3 DNA. The D gene is left open where the match is weak. Only part of the rows carry a size: once, few, many, or a class if the clone is expanded.

length: 16; J: TRBJ2-3; size: -; V: TRBV29-1; D: TRBD2; CDR3: CSVEAAGGFQADTQYF; DNA: TGCAGCGTTGAGGCGGCGGGGGGGTTTCAGGCAGATACGCAGTATTTT
length: 13; J: TRBJ2-7; size: -; V: TRBV10-3; D: -; CDR3: CAISVGTPYEQYF; DNA: TGTGCCATCAGTGTCGGGACACCCTACGAGCAGTACTTC
length: 14; J: TRBJ2-1; size: -; V: TRBV18; D: TRBD1; CDR3: CASSQDREINEQFF; DNA: TGTGCCAGCTCACAGGACAGGGAGATAAATGAGCAGTTCTTC
length: 12; J: TRBJ2-7; size: -; V: TRBV2; D: TRBD2; CDR3: CARPGGAYEQYF; DNA: TGTGCCCGCCCGGGGGGGGCTTACGAGCAGTACTTC
length: 15; J: TRBJ2-1; size: -; V: TRBV9; D: -; CDR3: CASSGGGTDLKKQFF; DNA: TGTGCCAGCAGCGGTGGGGGGACAGACTTAAAAAAGCAGTTCTTC
length: 14; J: TRBJ2-7; size: -; V: TRBV7-3; D: -; CDR3: CASSFQHGADEQYF; DNA: TGTGCCAGCAGCTTCCAACACGGGGCAGACGAGCAGTACTTC
length: 14; J: TRBJ2-7; size: once; V: TRBV18; D: -; CDR3: CASSPPGSYGEQYF; DNA: TGTGCCAGCTCACCACCGGGGAGCTACGGCGAGCAGTACTTC
length: 15; J: TRBJ2-3; size: -; V: TRBV9; D: TRBD2; CDR3: CASSAGGLAGDTQYF; DNA: TGTGCCAGCAGCGCAGGGGGACTAGCGGGTGATACGCAGTATTTT
length: 13; J: TRBJ2-5; size: -; V: TRBV5-1; D: -; CDR3: CASRAAKGETQYF; DNA: TGCGCCAGCAGGGCGGCAAAGGGGGAGACCCAGTACTTC
length: 15; J: TRBJ1-1; size: -; V: TRBV5-4; D: TRBD1; CDR3: CASSSRQGVITEAFF; DNA: TGTGCCAGCAGTTCCCGTCAGGGGGTGATCACTGAAGCTTTCTTT
length: 16; J: TRBJ2-2; size: -; V: TRBV11-3; D: -; CDR3: CASSLGHGGNTGELFF; DNA: TGTGCCAGCAGCTTAGGTCATGGGGGCAACACCGGGGAGCTGTTTTTT